Given below is one T cell receptor beta chain in context. The data belong to a study of blood T cell repertoires in COVID-19. At the level of the study: Samples of COVID-19 (acute and convalescent) were obtained from the United States, Italy and Spain. PBMCs, B-cell-depleted T cells, or T cells provided the cDNA or gDNA that made up the material.

Original handling: Amplification with reference gene primers provided the estimates of nucleated cell counts. Assay used: immunoSEQ multiplex PCR; TCRdb lists only in-frame clones, some missing. The DNA was the basis for D and trimming; V, J and clone size are from that table. The table includes 30,000 to 35,000 clones, less than 85% detected once. CDR1 and CDR2 (germline): LGHNA, YNFKEQ. This CDR3 is built from 16 residues. V was clipped by 0 bases and J by 2 bases; unmatched bases: 4. Sequencing was done on a sample of peripheral blood. The chain joins TRBV4-2 to TRBJ2-3, with TRBD2 matching over 8 bases. This sequence was found in a human donor with acute or convalescent COVID-19. The donor label of this sample is uncertain. DNA of the CDR3: TGTGCCAGCAGCCAAGATACGGGGGGGCTCACAGATACGCAGTATTTT. Its protein product is CASSQDTGGLTDTQYF.